The next 2 T cell receptor beta chains were all read from a single sample in a study of blood T cell repertoires in COVID-19. The assay was immunoSEQ multiplex PCR, and TCRdb's table has in-frame clones only and misses some. The sample contains 200,000 to 250,000 clones, about 79% of which appear only once. Sequenced sample: PBMCs or T cells enriched from blood (not recorded which). The receptors come from a woman in her fifties or sixties who had recovered from COVID-19.

The chain joins TRBV6-2 or TRBV6-3 to TRBJ2-5; D remains ambiguous. From germline, CDR1 is MNHEY and CDR2 SVGEGT. With 5 bases removed from V and 5 bases from J, the gap between germline ends came to 6 bases. The CDR3 contains 11 residues. Written as DNA, the CDR3 is TGTGCCAGCAGTCCCTCGGAGACCCAGTACTTC. Encoded protein: CASSPSETQYF.

This clone came up a few times. CDR3 loop: CASSLGRLAGGRREQYF. DNA of the CDR3: TGCGCCAGCAGCTTGGGGCGGCTAGCGGGGGGGCGTCGAGAGCAGTACTTC. This chain connects TRBV5-1 to TRBJ2-7, with 12 positions matching TRBD2. The CDR3 is made up of 17 amino acids. Germline CDR1 reads SGHRS; CDR2 reads YFSETQ. The junction had 11 bases not matched to a gene; V was cut back by 0 bases and J by 7 bases.